Following are 24 T cell receptor beta chains from one sample sequenced in a study of early T cells in non-severe SARS-CoV-2 infection. TCRdb used MiXCR to reprocess the 5' RACE reads, holding one entry per CDR3 protein. The sample includes some 57,000 distinct CDR3 sequences, over 5% seen only once; the top ten take 6.8%. The material sequenced was whole blood. These TCRs come from an adult who was a healthcare worker with PCR-confirmed SARS-CoV-2 infection or an uninfected control (not recorded which).

In nucleotides, the CDR3 is TGTGCCACCAGTGATGGACCCTTTAACTATGGCACCTTC. This codes for CATSDGPFNYGTF. The chain is built from TRBV24-1 and TRBJ1-2; D is unclear. Trimming took off 3 bases at V and 13 bases at J, with 17 bases between the two ends. This CDR3 comprises 13 residues. Germline lookup yields CDR1 KGHDR and CDR2 SFDVKD.

On this clonotype itself: A much bigger clone sits one base away, suggesting this may be a read error. This chain joins TRBV29-1 and TRBJ1-1, with a tentative D call TRBD1 (5 bases). Germline V CDR1 and CDR2: SQVTM, ANQGSEA. The CDR3 has 13 residues. The DNA for the CDR3 is TGCAGCGCTGAAGGCAGGGCCAACACTGAAGCTTTCTTT. This translates into CSAEGRANTEAFF.

The gene calls are TRBV12-3 or TRBV12-4 and TRBJ2-7; no clear D gene. V lost 3 bases and J lost 4, with 10 bases in between. The length of the CDR3 is 13 residues. Written as DNA, the CDR3 is TGTGCCAGCAGTTTCCCTGATGGGTACGAGCAGTACTTC. Translation gives CASSFPDGYEQYF.

This clonotype has more than one count but fewer than ten. The chain combines TRBV19 with TRBJ2-1; TRBD2 agrees at 12 bases. The length of the CDR3 is 15 residues. Germline V gene data show CDR1 as LNHDA and CDR2 as SQIVND (reference sequence). With V trimmed by 5 bases and J by 10 bases, 9 bases remained unmatched. CDR3 loop: CASSLTSGRREEQFF. The CDR3 coding sequence is TGTGCCAGTAGTCTTACTAGCGGGAGGCGGGAGGAGCAGTTCTTC. Full variable domain (remainder filled in from reference TRBV19 and TRBJ2-1): DGGITQSPKYLFRKEGQNVTLSCEQNLNHDAMYWYRQDPGQGLRLIYYSQIVNDFQKGDIAEGYSVSREKKESFPLTVTSAQKNPTAFYLCASSLTSGRREEQFFGPGTRLTVL.

This clonotype was found a few times. The V gene is TRBV6-2 or TRBV6-3, the J gene TRBJ2-7; D may be TRBD2 (6 bases). Trimming stripped 5 bases from V and 2 bases from J, with 13 bases between. CDR1 is MNHEY, CDR2 SVGEGT, per germline. The CDR3 covers 14 residues. Written as DNA, the CDR3 is TGTGCCAGCAGTAAGGACGGGAGCCCCTACGAGCAGTACTTC. Translation gives CASSKDGSPYEQYF.

Many counts were recorded for this clonotype. CDR3 sequence reads: CSARQDSGGNSPLHF. CDR3 bases: TGCAGTGCTAGGCAGGACTCAGGCGGTAATTCACCCCTCCACTTT. The V call is TRBV20-1, the J call TRBJ1-6; D remains ambiguous. CDR1 is DFQATT and CDR2 is SNEGSKA in the germline V gene (reference sequence). This CDR3 region has 15 residues. V lost 3 bases and J 6 bases, leaving 15 bases between the germline ends.

This clonotype was seen more than once but under ten times. This chain joins TRBV12-3 or TRBV12-4 and TRBJ2-3; TRBD2 matches at 7 bases. With 5 bases clipped from V and 1 base from J, the junction kept 3 bases outside the gene matches. The CDR3 extends over 14 amino acids. This CDR3 reads CASSHRGGTDTQYF. CDR3 DNA: TGTGCCAGCAGTCATCGGGGGGGCACAGATACGCAGTATTTT.

This clonotype was seen at least ten times. This chain joins TRBV5-1 and TRBJ2-3; a weak D match, TRBD2 (5 bases). The CDR3 has 12 residues. The V and J ends lost 7 bases and 1 base respectively, with 7 bases between them. Germline V gene data show CDR1 as SGHRS and CDR2 as YFSETQ. CDR3: CASGSGTDTQYF. DNA for the CDR3: TGCGCCAGCGGTAGCGGCACAGATACGCAGTATTTT.

As to this clonotype: One end of the junction is discordant with germline, which a read error may explain. The chain links TRBV27 to TRBJ1-6, with D perhaps matching TRBD1 (5 bases). The CDR3 has 13 amino acids. Germline CDR1 MNHEY, CDR2 SMNVEV (reference sequence). CDR3 sequence reads: CTSSWTGDSPLHF. CDR3 in DNA: TGTACCAGCTCCTGGACGGGGGATTCACCCCTCCACTTT.

This clonotype came up many times. The rearrangement uses TRBV6-1 and TRBJ1-1; perhaps TRBD1 as D (6 bases). Germline V CDR1 and CDR2: MNHNS, SASEGT. Trimming pared 2 bases from V and 4 bases from J, leaving 23 bases between. This CDR3 region has 18 residues. The CDR3 spells CASSESGLQGRRGTEAFF. The CDR3 nucleotides read TGTGCCAGCAGTGAATCGGGGCTGCAGGGGCGGAGGGGCACTGAAGCTTTCTTT.

This clonotype was counted once. V and J are TRBV14 and TRBJ2-1, with D tentatively TRBD2 (5 bases). This CDR3 has 14 residues. V was shortened by 2 bases and J by 4 bases, with 9 bases between the two germline ends. Germline assignment: CDR1 SGHDN and CDR2 FVKESK. This CDR3 is CASSQNTRYNEQFF. DNA for the CDR3: TGTGCCAGCAGCCAAAATACTAGATACAATGAGCAGTTCTTC.

The table lists this clonotype with many counts. The chain has TRBV9 and TRBJ2-3, with 11 bases matching TRBD1. Germline V CDR1 and CDR2: SGDLS, YYNGEE. The CDR3 totals 19 residues. The V gene end was trimmed by 3 bases and the J gene end by 3 bases; junction bases not matched to a gene: 15. The DNA for the CDR3 is TGTGCCAGCAGCGCCAGACCTCCAGGGACAGGGGGAAGGACAGATACGCAGTATTTT. It specifies CASSARPPGTGGRTDTQYF.

This clonotype has at least ten counts. The chain joins TRBV10-2 to TRBJ2-3, with 11 bases that match TRBD2. Trimming at V came to 6 bases and at J to 2 bases, leaving 16 bases not matched to a gene. This CDR3 comprises 19 residues. In germline, CDR1 is WSHSY, CDR2 SAAADI. CDR3 sequence reads: CASRKTSGATNPSTDTQYF. The CDR3, as DNA: TGCGCCAGCAGGAAGACTAGCGGGGCCACGAACCCCTCCACAGATACGCAGTATTTT.

In this sample, this clonotype turned up many times. V gene TRBV14 combines with J gene TRBJ2-1; TRBD2 might be the D (6 bases). Germline loops: CDR1 SGHDN, CDR2 FVKESK. The CDR3 has 13 residues. V was cut by 6 bases and J by 9 bases, with 15 bases left in between. This chain's CDR3 is CASRPSAGGEQFF. The CDR3 DNA is TGTGCCAGCAGACCCTCGGCCGGGGGTGAGCAGTTCTTC.

This clonotype occurred a few times. The genes are TRBV5-8 and TRBJ2-2, with D unresolved. V was clipped by 5 bases and J by 4 bases, with 15 bases between them. This CDR3 comprises 15 residues. Germline CDR1 and CDR2: SGHTS and YDEGEE. CDR3 DNA: TGTGCCAGCAGGTCGAAGGCCCCGAGCACCGGGGAGCTGTTTTTT. It yields the protein CASRSKAPSTGELFF.

This clonotype was observed a handful of times. No DNA is shown, since the ends of the CDR3 on it are uncertain; the CDR3 is the one TCRdb lists. This rearrangement joins TRBV28 to TRBJ2-7; the listed D gene, TRBD1, was not tested against the DNA. Germline lookup yields CDR1 MDHEN and CDR2 SYDVKM. The CDR3 is 15 residues long, counting both termini. This chain's CDR3 is CASSSSGRTIYEQYF.

This clonotype was counted ten times or more. The chain has TRBV27 and TRBJ2-1; D unclear. Deletions cut 6 bases from V and 2 bases from J, with 14 bases between. Per germline, CDR1 MNHEY and CDR2 SMNVEV (reference sequence). The CDR3 sequence is 15 residues long. Written as DNA, the CDR3 is TGTGCCAGCAGCCCGACCCGAAGCCCCTACAATGAGCAGTTCTTC. Amino acid sequence: CASSPTRSPYNEQFF.

This clonotype was counted at least ten times. This chain uses TRBV24-1 with TRBJ2-1; 7 bases align to TRBD2. Germline V CDR1 and CDR2: KGHDR, SFDVKD. The junction had 8 bases not matched to a gene; V was cut back by 3 bases and J by 4 bases. The CDR3 spans 16 residues. For the CDR3, the DNA is TGTGCCACCAGTGATCGGAGCGGGATAGCTTACAATGAGCAGTTCTTC. Its translation is CATSDRSGIAYNEQFF.

This clonotype has a count of ten or more. This sequence joins TRBV11-1 and TRBJ1-5; D ambiguous. V was pared by 1 base and J by 6 bases, with 7 bases between. In germline, CDR1 is SGHAT, CDR2 FQDESV (reference sequence). CDR3 size: 13 residues. CDR3 amino acids: CASSLESRQPQHF. In DNA, the CDR3 is TGTGCCAGCAGCTTAGAATCCCGTCAGCCCCAGCATTTT.

In its sample, this clonotype was seen a few times. The V and J genes are TRBV7-6 and TRBJ2-3; possible D gene TRBD2, 6 bases. There are 20 residues in the CDR3. Germline V gene sequence: CDR1 SGHVS, CDR2 FNYEAQ. V gave up 5 bases and J gave up 1 base, with 28 bases separating them. CDR3 amino acids: CASSPSGAGWAGLGTDTQYF. In DNA, the CDR3 is TGTGCCAGCAGCCCATCGGGCGCCGGCTGGGCGGGATTAGGCACAGATACGCAGTATTTT.

This clonotype was detected ten times or more. The chain joins TRBV6-6 to TRBJ2-5; D may be TRBD2 (5 bases). Deletions cut 10 bases from V and 5 bases from J, with 14 bases between. The CDR3 runs 12 residues. Germline CDR1 MNHNY, CDR2 SVGAGI (reference sequence). The CDR3 coding sequence is TGTGCCACCGCACTAGAGGCGGAGACCCAGTACTTC. Its protein product is CATALEAETQYF.

The chain joins TRBV30 to TRBJ2-1, with D uncertain. The V and J ends lost 3 bases and 3 bases respectively, with 3 bases between them. This CDR3 region has 11 residues. CDR1 and CDR2 from the germline V gene are GTSNPN and SVGIG (reference sequence). The CDR3 here is CAWRFYNEQFF. The CDR3 DNA follows: TGTGCCTGGAGATTCTACAATGAGCAGTTCTTC.

This clonotype was recorded at least ten times. V and J are TRBV9 and TRBJ2-5; TRBD1 agrees at 8 bases. Per the germline V gene, CDR1 is SGDLS and CDR2 is YYNGEE. This CDR3 comprises 15 residues. V was pared by 0 bases and J by 1 base, with 2 bases of the junction left unmatched. The CDR3: CASSVGDRRQETQYF. CDR3 coding DNA: TGTGCCAGCAGCGTAGGGGACAGGCGCCAAGAGACCCAGTACTTC.

This clonotype has a count of ten or more. The J gene is TRBJ2-5, the V gene TRBV12-3 or TRBV12-4; no reliable D call. CDR3 length: 12 amino acids. V shed 3 bases and J shed 5 bases, with 7 bases lying between them. Here the CDR3 reads CASSLNRETQYF. The CDR3 coding sequence is TGTGCCAGCAGTTTGAACCGGGAGACCCAGTACTTC.